This is a list of T cell receptor beta chains from one sample in a study of blood T cells in healthy people across ages. TCRdb used MiXCR to reprocess the 5' RACE reads, holding one entry per CDR3 protein. The data hold under 850,000 distinct CDR3 sequences, with roughly 35% observed a single time. The specimen was blood. These receptors came from a man aged 18 to 30 in good health. Each CDR3 is given with its conserved first and last residue. A D gene is named only where the DNA matches it firmly. Clone size appears in some rows only: once, few, many, or a class for an expanded clone.

clone size | J gene | V gene | D gene | CDR3 protein | CDR3 DNA
NA | TRBJ2-2 | TRBV20-1 | TRBD2 | CSARLAGGGTGELFF | TGCAGTGCTAGACTAGCGGGGGGTGGAACCGGGGAGCTGTTTTTT
NA | TRBJ2-3 | TRBV6-5 | TRBD2 | CASSYTRTSGGAADTQYF | TGTGCCAGCAGTTACACCCGGACTAGCGGGGGGGCCGCAGATACGCAGTATTTT
NA | TRBJ1-5 | TRBV6-6 | NA | CASRPLGDTNQPQHF | TGTGCCAGCAGGCCCTTAGGGGACACTAATCAGCCCCAGCATTTT
NA | TRBJ1-2 | TRBV6-2/TRBV6-3 | NA | CASSYLGLGGYTF | TGTGCCAGCAGTTACCTGGGCCTAGGTGGCTACACCTTC
few | TRBJ1-2 | TRBV5-1 | TRBD1 | CASSNGQGLGDYGYTF | TGCGCCAGCAGCAACGGACAGGGTCTCGGCGACTATGGCTACACCTTC
NA | TRBJ1-2 | TRBV12-3/TRBV12-4 | NA | CASSIHGDYGYTF | TGTGCCAGCAGTATACACGGAGACTATGGCTACACCTTC
NA | TRBJ1-2 | TRBV20-1 | NA | CSARGLGYDPANYGYTF | TGCAGTGCTAGGGGTCTAGGGTACGACCCCGCTAACTATGGCTACACCTTC
NA | TRBJ2-5 | TRBV7-9 | TRBD1 | CASSWDRDLRQTQYF | TGTGCCAGCAGCTGGGACAGGGACCTAAGACAGACCCAGTACTTC
NA | TRBJ1-6 | TRBV2 | NA | CASLGGGYSSPLHF | TGTGCCAGCCTTGGGGGGGGCTATAGCTCACCCCTCCACTTT
NA | TRBJ2-2 | TRBV4-1 | NA | CASSQDGGNTGELFF | TGCGCCAGCAGCCAAGATGGGGGGAACACCGGGGAGCTGTTTTTT
NA | TRBJ2-7 | TRBV4-2 | TRBD2 | CASSQGGTTAYNEQYF | TGTGCCAGCAGCCAAGGAGGGACTACAGCCTACAATGAGCAGTACTTC
NA | TRBJ1-5 | TRBV9 | NA | CASSPPGGGNQPQHF | TGTGCCAGCAGCCCCCCCGGGGGTGGCAATCAGCCCCAGCATTTT
NA | TRBJ1-2 | TRBV7-2 | NA | CASSSPSPGQTYTF | TGTGCCAGCAGCTCCCCCTCGCCAGGACAGACCTACACCTTC
few | TRBJ1-2 | TRBV20-1 | NA | CSARGRSSYGYTF | TGCAGTGCTAGAGGGAGGTCCTCATATGGCTACACCTTC
NA | TRBJ2-7 | TRBV12-3/TRBV12-4 | NA | CAGSLMGYDYEQYF | TGTGCCGGCAGTTTAATGGGGTACGACTACGAGCAGTACTTC
NA | TRBJ1-3 | TRBV13 | NA | CASSLIISQPSSGNTIYF | TGTGCCAGCAGCTTAATAATTTCACAGCCCAGCTCTGGAAACACCATATATTTT
few | TRBJ1-5 | TRBV9 | NA | CASSPGLWGAGPQHF | TGTGCCAGCAGCCCGGGCCTATGGGGGGCGGGGCCCCAGCATTTT
NA | TRBJ1-1 | TRBV12-3/TRBV12-4 | NA | CASTILREGTEAFF | TGTGCCAGCACCATTCTAAGGGAAGGCACTGAAGCTTTCTTT
NA | TRBJ2-1 | TRBV5-6 | TRBD2 | CASSLRLAGSYNEQFF | TGTGCCAGCAGCCTCAGACTAGCGGGGAGCTACAATGAGCAGTTCTTC
NA | TRBJ1-4 | TRBV21-1 | NA | CASSSGQVGNEKLFF | TGTGCCAGCAGCAGTGGACAGGTTGGGAATGAAAAACTGTTTTTT
few | TRBJ1-6 | TRBV7-2 | NA | CASSLAVNNSPLHF | TGTGCCAGCAGCTTAGCCGTGAATAATTCACCCCTCCACTTT
NA | TRBJ2-7 | TRBV25-1 | NA | CASSERADHEQYF | TGTGCCAGCAGTGAGAGGGCTGATCACGAGCAGTACTTC
NA | TRBJ2-3 | TRBV20-1 | NA | CSAAGGPADTQYF | TGCAGTGCCGCCGGGGGCCCGGCCGATACGCAGTATTTT
NA | TRBJ2-1 | TRBV6-5 | NA | CASSYRVGTYNEQFF | TGTGCCAGCAGTTACCGGGTTGGCACCTACAATGAGCAGTTCTTC
few | TRBJ2-4 | TRBV25-1 | TRBD2 | CASSEELAGANIQYF | TGTGCCAGCAGTGAGGAGCTAGCGGGGGCCAACATTCAGTACTTC
NA | TRBJ1-4 | TRBV30 | NA | CAWRGNPANEKLFF | TGTGCCTGGAGGGGAAACCCTGCGAATGAAAAACTGTTTTTT
NA | TRBJ1-1 | TRBV20-1 | NA | CSAQTLQRRTEAFF | TGCAGTGCTCAGACTTTACAACGGAGGACTGAAGCTTTCTTT
NA | TRBJ1-1 | TRBV20-1 | NA | CSAYPVWVNTEAFF | TGCAGTGCTTATCCGGTGTGGGTGAACACTGAAGCTTTCTTT
few | TRBJ2-5 | TRBV21-1 | NA | CASSKAAILRQKGHQETQYF | TGTGCCAGCAGCAAAGCAGCGATCCTAAGACAGAAGGGTCATCAAGAGACCCAGTACTTC
NA | TRBJ2-5 | TRBV25-1 | NA | CASSDLEGLYRETQYF | TGTGCCAGCAGTGATCTGGAGGGACTCTATCGAGAGACCCAGTACTTC
once | TRBJ1-5 | TRBV3-1 | TRBD1 | CASSYQGVDQPQHF | TGTGCCAGCAGCTATCAGGGGGTGGATCAGCCCCAGCATTTT
few | TRBJ2-2 | TRBV14 | NA | CASSETHLTGELFF | TGTGCCAGCAGCGAAACACACCTCACCGGGGAGCTGTTTTTT
few | TRBJ2-3 | TRBV20-1 | TRBD2 | CSVTLAGEAHTQYF | TGCAGTGTCACACTAGCGGGGGAAGCCCATACGCAGTATTTT
NA | TRBJ2-5 | TRBV6-2/TRBV6-3 | TRBD1 | CASSYTGTAYGETQYF | TGTGCCAGCAGTTACACCGGGACAGCCTATGGAGAGACCCAGTACTTC
NA | TRBJ2-7 | TRBV5-1 | NA | CASSLPPGPLNNEQYF | TGCGCCAGCAGCTTGCCCCCCGGGCCCCTCAACAATGAGCAGTACTTC
few | TRBJ1-1 | TRBV5-4 | NA | CASSNGGGDTEAFF | TGTGCCAGCAGCAACGGGGGGGGTGACACTGAAGCTTTCTTT
few | TRBJ2-1 | TRBV6-5 | TRBD2 | CASSLGLANYNEQFF | TGTGCCAGCAGCCTCGGACTAGCGAACTACAATGAGCAGTTCTTC
NA | TRBJ2-5 | TRBV7-9 | NA | CASSLQGSEQYF | TGTGCCAGCAGCTTGCAGGGGAGTGAGCAGTACTTC
NA | TRBJ1-2 | TRBV20-1 | NA | CSAIPPGYGYTF | TGCAGTGCTATCCCACCGGGATATGGCTACACCTTC
few | TRBJ2-1 | TRBV2 | NA | CASSERLSYNEQFF | TGTGCCAGCAGTGAGAGACTTTCCTACAATGAGCAGTTCTTC
NA | TRBJ2-5 | TRBV6-1 | NA | CASMAVQKETQYF | TGTGCCAGCATGGCGGTTCAAAAAGAGACCCAGTACTTC
NA | TRBJ1-2 | TRBV25-1 | NA | CASSESGRLYGYTF | TGTGCCAGCAGTGAATCGGGCAGACTCTATGGCTACACCTTC
NA | TRBJ1-5 | TRBV25-1 | NA | CASSEPDRISQPQHF | TGTGCCAGCAGTGAACCCGACAGGATCAGTCAGCCCCAGCATTTT